The 25 T cell receptor beta chains reported below all come from one sample, sequenced in a study of cytotoxic CD8 clonotypes in ibrutinib-treated CLL. Here immunoSEQ multiplex PCR was the method, and the copy in TCRdb shows in-frame clones only, minus some. Of some 14,000 clones in the sample, approximately 48% were seen once. The source was PBMCs, collected at a roughly 25-month disease-progression time point, from a patient treated with ibrutinib. The receptors derive from a human donor with chronic lymphocytic leukemia.

The chain is built from TRBV9 and TRBJ2-7, with a weak D call TRBD1 (7 bases). The CDR3 covers 15 residues. V was pared by 10 bases and J by 2 bases, with 22 bases between. Germline lookup yields CDR1 SGDLS and CDR2 YYNGEE. The CDR3 coding sequence is TGTGCCTCCTCCGAAGGGGGCGGGACACCCTACGAGCAGTACTTC. It is translated as CASSEGGGTPYEQYF. The full variable domain, with the rest looked up from reference TRBV9 and TRBJ2-7, is DSGVTQTPKHLITATGQRVTLRCSPRSGDLSVYWYQQSLDQGLQFLIQYYNGEERAKGNILERFSAQQFPDLHSELNLSSLELGDSALYFCASSEGGGTPYEQYFGPGTRLTVT.

In its sample, this clone was seen once. The chain links TRBV10-3 to TRBJ1-2, with TRBD1 as a possible D gene (6 bases). Germline CDR1 is ENHRY and CDR2 is SYGVKD. The CDR3 loop spans 15 amino acids. Deletions cut 6 bases from V and 4 bases from J, with 18 bases between. The CDR3 region is CAISVDRPEIYGYTF. The DNA of the CDR3 is TGTGCCATCAGCGTAGACAGGCCCGAGATCTATGGCTACACCTTC.

The chain links TRBV5-4 to TRBJ1-1; D is ambiguous. V was clipped by 4 bases and J by 2 bases, with 12 bases between them. Germline V gives CDR1 SGHNT, CDR2 YYREEE (reference sequence). This CDR3 region has 14 residues. In nucleotides, the CDR3 is TGTGCCAGCAGCCCTAGGAACCGAAACACTGAAGCTTTCTTT. As protein: CASSPRNRNTEAFF. The complete variable domain, with remaining parts taken from reference TRBV5-4 and TRBJ1-1, reads ETGVTQSPTHLIKTRGQQVTLRCSSQSGHNTVSWYQQALGQGPQFIFQYYREEENGRGNFPPRFSGLQFPNYSSELNVNALELDDSALYLCASSPRNRNTEAFFGQGTRLTVV.

The chain uses TRBV18 and TRBJ2-7; maybe TRBD1 (6 bases). Trimming stripped 0 bases from V and 7 bases from J, with 10 bases between. From germline, CDR1 is KGHSH and CDR2 LQKENI. This CDR3 region has 13 residues. The CDR3, as DNA: TGTGCCAGCTCACCACCGGGGGCCCGGGAGCAGTACTTC. Its translation: CASSPPGAREQYF.

The chain employs TRBV4-1 and TRBJ2-7; 8 bases align to TRBD1. CDR1 is MGHRA, CDR2 YSYEKL, per germline. The length of the CDR3 is 17 residues. V dropped 0 bases and J dropped 2; count of bases not matched to a gene: 9. The CDR3 protein is CASSQEGVGQGAYEQYF. The CDR3, as DNA: TGCGCCAGCAGCCAAGAGGGGGTTGGACAGGGCGCCTACGAGCAGTACTTC.

This chain uses TRBV7-9 with TRBJ2-1, with D possibly being TRBD2 (7 bases). This CDR3 has 17 amino acids. Trimming removed 5 bases from V and 3 bases from J, with 20 bases in between. Looked up from germline, CDR1 is SEHNR and CDR2 is FQNEAQ (reference sequence). CDR3 protein: CASSTLAKGEHYNEQFF. As DNA, the CDR3 is TGTGCCAGCAGCACACTAGCGAAGGGGGAACACTACAATGAGCAGTTCTTC.

This clone occurred once. The rearrangement uses TRBV5-1 and TRBJ1-2; TRBD1 matches 12 bases. This CDR3 contains 16 residues. V shed 4 bases, J shed 2 bases, and the junction held 6 bases outside the gene matches. Germline loops: CDR1 SGHRS, CDR2 YFSETQ. Written as DNA, the CDR3 is TGCGCCAGCAGCACCGGGACAGGGGGCATAAACTATGGCTACACCTTC. The encoded protein is CASSTGTGGINYGYTF. Looking up the rest from reference TRBV5-1 and TRBJ1-2 gives the full variable domain: KAGVTQTPRYLIKTRGQQVTLSCSPISGHRSVSWYQQTPGQGLQFLFEYFSETQRNKGNFPGRFSGRQFSNSRSEMNVSTLELGDSALYLCASSTGTGGINYGYTFGSGTRLTVV.

The rearrangement joins TRBV2 to TRBJ1-1; D gene uncertain. This CDR3 has 12 residues. Germline V gene sequence: CDR1 SNHLY, CDR2 FYNNEI. Trimming removed 7 bases from V and 8 bases from J, with 14 bases in between. In DNA, the CDR3 is TGTGCCAGCAATACCTTTCTCTCCGAAGCTTTCTTT. Amino acid sequence: CASNTFLSEAFF.

This clone was recorded once. This sequence joins TRBV4-1 and TRBJ1-2; the match to TRBD1 covers 8 bases. The CDR3 consists of 15 residues. The V gene end was trimmed by 5 bases and the J gene end by 6 bases; junction bases not matched to a gene: 11. The germline gives CDR1 MGHRA, CDR2 YSYEKL. The DNA of the CDR3 is TGCGCCAGCAGCAACTACGCCGGGACAGGCAATGGCTACACCTTC. Residues: CASSNYAGTGNGYTF.

This rearrangement joins TRBV5-1 to TRBJ1-2, with D possibly being TRBD1 (6 bases). The CDR3 runs 14 residues. The germline V gene encodes CDR1 SGHRS and CDR2 YFSETQ. The germline V and J ends were trimmed by 2 bases and 3 bases, with 11 bases remaining between them. As DNA, the CDR3 is TGCGCCAGCAGCTTTACAGGGAGGGACTATGGCTACACCTTC. The encoded protein is CASSFTGRDYGYTF.

The chain recombines TRBV19 with TRBJ2-1, with D hard to call. V gave up 1 base and J gave up 5 bases, with 12 bases separating them. There are 15 residues in the CDR3. Germline CDR1 and CDR2: LNHDA and SQIVND (reference sequence). The CDR3: CASSIVGPPHNEQFF. As DNA, the CDR3 is TGTGCCAGTAGTATAGTAGGCCCCCCCCACAATGAGCAGTTCTTC.

This clone has a handful of counts. The CDR3 region is CASSPDGQGLVDTQYF. The CDR3, as DNA: TGTGCCAGCAGCCCCGACGGACAGGGTTTGGTGGATACGCAGTATTTT. The chain joins TRBV13 to TRBJ2-3; 8 bases line up with TRBD1. Looked up from germline, CDR1 is PRHDT and CDR2 is FYEKMQ (reference sequence). V lost 5 bases, J lost 6 bases, and 13 bases stayed unmatched. CDR3 length: 16 amino acids.

The chain carries TRBV18 and TRBJ1-2; no clear D gene. This CDR3 comprises 15 residues. CDR1 and CDR2 from the germline V gene are KGHSH and LQKENI. V was shortened by 3 bases and J by 4 bases, with 15 bases between the two germline ends. The CDR3 protein is CASSPSTGLSYGYTF. CDR3 DNA: TGTGCCAGCTCACCCTCTACGGGCTTAAGCTATGGCTACACCTTC.

This clone was detected only a few times. Other DNA sequences of this sample code for an identical CDR3. V and J are TRBV7-6 and TRBJ1-3; a possible D gene is TRBD1 (5 bases). Between the trimmed V and J ends, which lost 2 bases and 4 bases, there was a span of 18 bases. There are 17 residues in the CDR3. Germline V gene data show CDR1 as SGHVS and CDR2 as FNYEAQ. The chain's CDR3 is CASSLRLLGLAGNTIYF. Written as DNA, the CDR3 is TGTGCCAGCAGCTTAAGGTTACTGGGACTCGCAGGAAACACCATATATTTT.

The chain has TRBV5-6 and TRBJ1-2; 10 bases are shared with TRBD1. The CDR3 is 15 residues long. Looked up from germline, CDR1 is SGHDT and CDR2 is YYEEEE. V shed 4 bases and J 2 bases; nucleotides not matched to a gene: 5. The CDR3 sequence is CASSLRTGGNYGYTF. CDR3 nucleotide sequence: TGTGCCAGCAGCCTACGGACAGGGGGGAACTATGGCTACACCTTC.

The chain employs TRBV5-1 and TRBJ2-5; maybe TRBD1 (5 bases). V lost 0 bases, J lost 1 base, and 10 bases lay in between. The CDR3 sequence is 15 residues long. Germline CDR1 and CDR2: SGHRS and YFSETQ. The CDR3 here is CASSLVPGPQETQYF. The CDR3 nucleotides are TGCGCCAGCAGCTTGGTGCCAGGGCCCCAAGAGACCCAGTACTTC.

V and J are TRBV5-5 and TRBJ1-2; D not certain. Trimming cost V 9 bases and J 6 bases, with 12 bases left between them. CDR1 is SGHKS and CDR2 is YYEKEE in the germline V gene (reference sequence). This CDR3 is 11 amino acids long. CDR3 protein: CATGGGDGYTF. For the CDR3, the DNA is TGTGCCACAGGAGGAGGCGATGGCTACACCTTC.

The CDR3 sequence is CASNVQGAQETQYF. The CDR3 bases are TGCGCCAGCAACGTACAGGGGGCTCAAGAGACCCAGTACTTC. V and J are TRBV5-1 and TRBJ2-5; 9 bases are shared with TRBD1. The CDR3 contains 14 residues. The germline V gene encodes CDR1 SGHRS and CDR2 YFSETQ. The trim removed 6 bases at V and 2 bases at J, leaving 5 bases unmatched.

This clone was recorded at least ten times. The chain joins TRBV5-1 to TRBJ2-7, with unresolved D. V was trimmed by 3 bases and J by 7 bases, leaving 17 bases between them. Per the germline V gene, CDR1 is SGHRS and CDR2 is YFSETQ. The length of the CDR3 is 14 residues. CDR3 sequence reads: CASSSDRGVREQYF. The CDR3 DNA follows: TGCGCCAGCAGCTCGGACCGTGGGGTTCGGGAGCAGTACTTC.

This chain connects TRBV2 to TRBJ1-5; TRBD1 is a possible D gene (5 bases). This CDR3 has 15 amino acids. V lost 6 bases, J lost 1 base, and 13 bases lay in between. CDR1 is SNHLY, CDR2 FYNNEI, per germline. The CDR3 sequence is CASRAGAVSNQPQHF. The CDR3 bases are TGTGCCAGCAGGGCCGGGGCAGTCAGCAATCAGCCCCAGCATTTT.

The genes are TRBV7-9 and TRBJ1-4; D unclear. Germline V gene lookup returns CDR1 SEHNR and CDR2 FQNEAQ (reference sequence). V lost 5 bases, J lost 4 bases, and 14 bases lay in between. The CDR3 runs to 15 residues. In DNA, the CDR3 is TGTGCCAGCAGCACCTCGTTCAGGCGTAATGAAAAACTGTTTTTT. Amino acids: CASSTSFRRNEKLFF.

The chain has TRBV2 and TRBJ1-2, with a weak D call TRBD1 (6 bases). The CDR3 runs to 15 residues. Trimming took 4 bases from V and 4 from J, leaving 16 bases between them. CDR1 SNHLY and CDR2 FYNNEI come from the germline V gene. This chain's CDR3 is CASSGGRGLVYGYTF. The CDR3 DNA follows: TGTGCCAGCAGTGGAGGCAGGGGTTTGGTCTATGGCTACACCTTC.

J is TRBJ1-2 and V is TRBV19, with D possibly TRBD1 on 5 matching bases. The CDR3 consists of 16 residues. Germline values: CDR1 LNHDA, CDR2 SQIVND (reference sequence). The germline V and J ends were trimmed by 2 bases and 4 bases, with 17 bases remaining between them. The chain's CDR3 is CASSIIPSKGFYGYTF. CDR3 bases: TGTGCCAGTAGTATAATCCCATCCAAGGGGTTCTATGGCTACACCTTC.

This clone was picked up one time. V gene TRBV2 combines with J gene TRBJ2-5, with D uncertain. Germline lookup yields CDR1 SNHLY and CDR2 FYNNEI. There are 14 residues in the CDR3. Trimming removed 8 bases from V and 5 bases from J, with 18 bases in between. CDR3: CASPNEGSLETQYF. The CDR3 coding sequence is TGTGCCAGCCCAAACGAAGGGTCGTTGGAGACCCAGTACTTC.

The V call is TRBV5-1, the J call TRBJ1-1, with D possibly matching TRBD1 (6 bases). Trimming removed 0 bases at V and 1 base at J, with 13 bases between. CDR1 is SGHRS and CDR2 is YFSETQ in the germline V gene. This CDR3 has 16 amino acids. The CDR3, as DNA: TGCGCCAGCAGCTTGGTACCGACAGGTGAGAACACTGAAGCTTTCTTT. Amino acid sequence: CASSLVPTGENTEAFF.